Shown below are 32 T cell receptor beta chains from a single sample sequenced in a study of T cells in localized non-small cell lung cancer. Assay used: immunoSEQ multiplex PCR; TCRdb lists only in-frame clones, some missing. Of about 78,000 clones in the sample, approximately 84% are singletons; the top ten hold 2.8%. The material sequenced was peripheral blood, taken before any cancer treatment. These receptors came from a man aged 40 to 70 with stage I lung adenocarcinoma.

The rearrangement joins TRBV4-1 to TRBJ2-2, with D possibly matching TRBD1 (6 bases). Trimming took off 5 bases at V and 0 bases at J, with 16 bases between the two ends. Germline V lookup: CDR1 MGHRA, CDR2 YSYEKL. The CDR3 totals 17 residues. CDR3 bases: TGCGCCAGCAGCGAGGGACACGCCTTATCGAACACCGGGGAGCTGTTTTTT. This codes for CASSEGHALSNTGELFF.

The V and J genes are TRBV5-4 and TRBJ2-5; possible D gene TRBD2, 7 bases. The length of the CDR3 is 15 residues. V lost 0 bases and J lost 5, with 14 bases in between. In germline, CDR1 is SGHNT, CDR2 YYREEE (reference sequence). The CDR3 DNA reads as TGTGCCAGCAGCTTGGAGGGGGGGGGCGAGGAGACCCAGTACTTC. Translated: CASSLEGGGEETQYF.

The table lists this clone with a count of one. The gene calls are TRBV11-2 and TRBJ2-2; 9 nucleotides align to TRBD1. Per the germline V gene, CDR1 is SGHAT and CDR2 is FQNNGV. CDR3 length: 15 amino acids. After removal of 5 bases from V and 3 bases from J, the junction contained 4 bases not matched to a gene. In DNA form, the CDR3 reads TGTGCCAGCAGCCAGACAGGGGGGGACACCGGGGAGCTGTTTTTT. Amino acid sequence: CASSQTGGDTGELFF.

The chain couples TRBV28 to TRBJ2-7; TRBD1 might be the D (5 bases). V lost 4 bases to trimming and J lost 2 bases, with 12 bases between them. The germline V gene has CDR1 MDHEN and CDR2 SYDVKM. The CDR3 sequence is 14 residues long. CDR3 DNA: TGTGCCAGCAGTTCATGGACACAAACCTACGAGCAGTACTTC. It codes for CASSSWTQTYEQYF.

The genes are TRBV30 and TRBJ1-3; D is ambiguous. Germline V lookup: CDR1 GTSNPN, CDR2 SVGIG (reference sequence). The CDR3 has 16 amino acids. The ends were cut back, 7 bases at V and 0 bases at J, with 19 bases in the middle. CDR3 loop: CASTTLGPGSGNTIYF. The CDR3 nucleotides are TGTGCCTCTACTACCCTCGGGCCGGGCTCTGGAAACACCATATATTTT.

This chain links TRBV6-1 with TRBJ2-7; weak D call: TRBD2 (6 bases). V shed 0 bases and J shed 3 bases, with 18 bases lying between them. In germline, CDR1 is MNHNS, CDR2 SASEGT. This CDR3 has 17 amino acids. Written as DNA, the CDR3 is TGTGCCAGCAGTGAAGCGCGGAGGGGAGGTGGAGGCTACGAGCAGTACTTC. It specifies CASSEARRGGGGYEQYF.

This clone has only a few counts. CDR3: CASSLNPGLSGGTYEQYF. CDR3 DNA: TGTGCCAGCAGCTTAAACCCGGGGCTGAGCGGGGGAACCTACGAGCAGTACTTC. The chain links TRBV7-8 to TRBJ2-7; TRBD2 matches 8 bases. The CDR3 totals 18 residues. Germline V CDR1 and CDR2: SGHVS, FQNEAQ. The V gene end was trimmed by 2 bases and the J gene end by 2 bases; junction bases not matched to a gene: 14.

The rearrangement uses TRBV5-8 and TRBJ2-3; perhaps D is TRBD1 or TRBD2 (5 bases each). Germline values: CDR1 SGHTS, CDR2 YDEGEE. The ends were cut back, 2 bases at V and 2 bases at J, with 9 bases in the middle. This CDR3 has 14 residues. In nucleotides, the CDR3 is TGTGCCAGCAGCTTCTCGGGGCTCACAGATACGCAGTATTTT. As protein: CASSFSGLTDTQYF.

This chain joins TRBV2 and TRBJ2-7, with D unclear. The CDR3 loop spans 14 amino acids. CDR1 SNHLY and CDR2 FYNNEI come from the germline V gene. V gave up 6 bases and J gave up 6 bases, with 18 bases separating them. In DNA form, the CDR3 reads TGTGCCAGCAGGGCCGGTCCCCCGCCTTTCGAGCAGTACTTC. This translates into CASRAGPPPFEQYF.

This chain links TRBV9 with TRBJ2-1; D remains unclear. This CDR3 is 14 amino acids long. The germline V gene encodes CDR1 SGDLS and CDR2 YYNGEE. V gave up 0 bases and J gave up 7 bases, with 11 bases separating them. The CDR3 DNA reads as TGTGCCAGCAGCGTAGACCACCTAGGGAATGAGCAGTTCTTC. Its protein is CASSVDHLGNEQFF. Together with reference TRBV9 and TRBJ2-1, the CDR3 gives the full variable domain: DSGVTQTPKHLITATGQRVTLRCSPRSGDLSVYWYQQSLDQGLQFLIQYYNGEERAKGNILERFSAQQFPDLHSELNLSSLELGDSALYFCASSVDHLGNEQFFGPGTRLTVL.

The V and J genes are TRBV7-2 and TRBJ2-7; a possible D gene is TRBD1 (6 bases). CDR1 and CDR2 from the germline V gene are SGHTA and FQGNSA. The V gene lost 2 bases and the J gene lost 2 bases, with 13 bases spanning the gap. This CDR3 is built from 15 residues. The CDR3 DNA reads as TGTGCCAGCAGCTTAAGTTCTGGACAGCCCTACGAGCAGTACTTC. It is translated as CASSLSSGQPYEQYF.

The chain carries TRBV4-3 and TRBJ2-3; 8 bases line up with TRBD1. The CDR3 is 16 residues long. CDR1 is LGHNA and CDR2 is YSLEER in the germline V gene. The V and J ends lost 3 bases and 0 bases, in that order; junction bases with no gene match: 5. The CDR3 nucleotides read TGCGCCAGCAGCCAGGGACAGGATTCTAGCACAGATACGCAGTATTTT. Its translation is CASSQGQDSSTDTQYF.

This clone was seen a few times. This chain connects TRBV7-9 to TRBJ1-6; TRBD1 might be the D (6 bases). The CDR3 loop spans 14 amino acids. CDR1 and CDR2 from the germline V gene are SEHNR and FQNEAQ (reference sequence). Trimming took off 1 base at V and 9 bases at J, with 10 bases between the two ends. The CDR3 coding sequence is TGTGCCAGCAGCTTAGGAGACAGGCTTTCACCCCTCCACTTT. This codes for CASSLGDRLSPLHF.

Comment on this clone: In the same sample, other DNA sequences code for this CDR3. This chain uses TRBV29-1 with TRBJ2-3; D gene unclear. Germline CDR1 SQVTM, CDR2 ANQGSEA. Trimming removed 4 bases from V and 1 base from J, with 12 bases in between. There are 14 residues in the CDR3. The DNA for the CDR3 is TGCAGCGTTGTCAGGAGACGGGGCACAGATACGCAGTATTTT. Amino acids: CSVVRRRGTDTQYF.

V usage is TRBV6-1 and J usage is TRBJ1-4, with a weak D call TRBD1 (5 bases). CDR3 length equals 13 residues. Germline values: CDR1 MNHNS, CDR2 SASEGT. Trimming shortened V by 6 bases and J by 7 bases, and 12 bases separated the two germline ends. The CDR3: CASSPNRSEKLFF. The CDR3 DNA is TGTGCCAGCAGCCCTAACAGGAGTGAAAAACTGTTTTTT.

This chain joins TRBV1 and TRBJ2-1; the D call in the table, TRBD2, was not verified against the DNA. TRBV1 is designated a pseudogene. The CDR3 consists of 16 residues. The CDR3 spells CTSSRLAGGTHNEQFF. The CDR3 nucleotides are TGCACCAGCAGTCGACTAGCGGGGGGTACTCACAATGAGCAGTTCTTC.

A single count supports this clone. The chain links TRBV6-5 to TRBJ1-2, with D tentatively TRBD1 (5 bases). In germline, CDR1 is MNHEY, CDR2 SVGAGI. The CDR3 sequence is 14 residues long. Trimming removed 7 bases from V and 5 bases from J, with 17 bases in between. The CDR3 bases are TGTGCCAGCACCCGCCCGGGACTCACTTATGGCTACACCTTC. It is translated as CASTRPGLTYGYTF.

The chain links TRBV5-1 to TRBJ1-5, with a possible D match to TRBD1 (5 bases). Germline assignment: CDR1 SGHRS and CDR2 YFSETQ. CDR3 size: 15 residues. Trimming removed 1 base at V and 3 bases at J, with 11 bases between. Here the CDR3 reads CASSLSPGNNQPQHF. CDR3 bases: TGCGCCAGCAGCTTGTCCCCAGGGAACAATCAGCCCCAGCATTTT.

The chain joins TRBV7-8 to TRBJ2-3; D is perhaps TRBD1 or TRBD2 (5 bases each). V lost 7 bases to trimming and J lost 3 bases, with 17 bases between them. Germline CDR1 and CDR2: SGHVS and FQNEAQ. There are 15 residues in the CDR3. The CDR3 DNA reads TGTGCCAGCACTCTAAACCCAGGGACGACAGATACGCAGTATTTT. Encoded protein: CASTLNPGTTDTQYF.

The chain carries TRBV19 and TRBJ1-3, with D possibly matching TRBD1 (5 bases). The germline V and J ends were trimmed by 10 bases and 2 bases, with 15 bases remaining between them. The germline gives CDR1 LNHDA, CDR2 SQIVND (reference sequence). CDR3 length equals 14 residues. CDR3 protein: CATSGGFTGNTIYF. The CDR3 DNA sequence: TGTGCCACCTCGGGGGGGTTTACTGGAAACACCATATATTTT.

In this sample, this clone turned up a few times. This chain uses TRBV6-5 with TRBJ2-1; 7 nucleotides match TRBD2. Per the germline V gene, CDR1 is MNHEY and CDR2 is SVGAGI. Trimming removed 5 bases from V and 1 base from J; junction bases left unmatched: 2. The CDR3 spans 14 residues. The CDR3 coding sequence is TGTGCCAGCAGTAGGCGGGAGTCCTACAATGAGCAGTTCTTC. Its translation: CASSRRESYNEQFF.

This clone was seen more than once but under ten times. The rearrangement links TRBV7-8 to TRBJ1-4; D is unclear. Trimming removed 5 bases at V and 6 bases at J, with 13 bases between. Germline CDR1 and CDR2: SGHVS and FQNEAQ. The length of the CDR3 is 14 residues. CDR3 amino acids: CASSAGRGDEKLFF. CDR3 coding DNA: TGTGCCAGCAGCGCCGGCCGAGGAGATGAAAAACTGTTTTTT.

The genes are TRBV5-1 and TRBJ2-1, with D unresolved. Germline-derived CDR1 and CDR2 are SGHRS and YFSETQ. Trimming removed 0 bases at V and 8 bases at J, with 12 bases between. This CDR3 has 14 amino acids. The CDR3 DNA reads as TGCGCCAGCAGCTTGGTTGTTAAGGCCGATGAGCAGTTCTTC. It specifies CASSLVVKADEQFF.

The chain employs TRBV12-5 and TRBJ2-7, with 9 bases lining up with TRBD1. The V gene's germline CDR1 is LGHNT and CDR2 FRNRAP. The CDR3 runs to 17 residues. J gave up 5 bases and V 1 base, and 12 bases lay outside the gene matches. The CDR3 nucleotides are TGTGCTAGTGGTTTGGGCGGGACAGGGTCGGTTTCCCACGAGCAGTACTTC. Protein: CASGLGGTGSVSHEQYF.

This sequence joins TRBV5-1 and TRBJ2-1, with TRBD1 identical over 11 bases. Germline CDR1 SGHRS, CDR2 YFSETQ. The CDR3 runs 15 residues. The junction had 3 bases not matched to a gene; V was cut back by 5 bases and J by 2 bases. As DNA, the CDR3 is TGCGCCAGCAGGCCGGGACAGGGGGCCTACAATGAGCAGTTCTTC. As protein: CASRPGQGAYNEQFF.

The rearrangement uses TRBV7-9 and TRBJ2-3, with a weak D call TRBD1 (6 bases). Trimming took 3 bases from V and 2 from J, leaving 12 bases between them. This CDR3 comprises 15 residues. Germline V gene sequence: CDR1 SEHNR, CDR2 FQNEAQ (reference sequence). CDR3 coding DNA: TGTGCCAGCAGCTTGGCAGGGGTTCCCACAGATACGCAGTATTTT. Its translation is CASSLAGVPTDTQYF.

The CDR3 DNA reads as TGTGCCTGGGGGACTAGCGGGGCCACAGATACGCAGTATTTT. Its protein product is CAWGTSGATDTQYF. V and J are TRBV30 and TRBJ2-3; TRBD2 agrees at 13 bases. The junction had 1 base not matched to a gene; V was cut back by 5 bases and J by 2 bases. There are 14 residues in the CDR3. The germline CDR1 and CDR2 sequences are GTSNPN and SVGIG (reference sequence).

The chain combines TRBV6-6 with TRBJ2-5; 8 bases align to TRBD2. CDR1 MNHNY and CDR2 SVGAGI come from the germline V gene (reference sequence). CDR3 length: 15 amino acids. Trimming at V came to 2 bases and at J to 7 bases, leaving 9 bases not matched to a gene. The CDR3 loop is CASSYDSGGQGTQYF. The CDR3 nucleotides read TGTGCCAGCAGTTACGATTCGGGGGGGCAGGGGACCCAGTACTTC.

The genes are TRBV5-1 and TRBJ2-1; D possibly uses TRBD1 or TRBD2 (5 bases each). Germline CDR1 is SGHRS and CDR2 is YFSETQ. The CDR3 is 13 residues long. V was trimmed by 4 bases and J by 6 bases, leaving 11 bases between them. For the CDR3, the DNA is TGCGCCAGCAGCCTTTCGGGACCCAATGAGCAGTTCTTC. Translated, it gives CASSLSGPNEQFF. The whole variable domain, filled in from reference TRBV5-1 and TRBJ2-1, reads KAGVTQTPRYLIKTRGQQVTLSCSPISGHRSVSWYQQTPGQGLQFLFEYFSETQRNKGNFPGRFSGRQFSNSRSEMNVSTLELGDSALYLCASSLSGPNEQFFGPGTRLTVL.

The rearrangement uses TRBV6-1 and TRBJ1-6; TRBD1 aligns across 7 bases. V was pared by 6 bases and J by 7 bases, with 6 bases of the junction left unmatched. The germline V gene encodes CDR1 MNHNS and CDR2 SASEGT. This CDR3 region has 14 residues. The CDR3, as DNA: TGTGCCAGCAGCAGACAGGGTAGAAATTCACCCCTCCACTTT. It encodes CASSRQGRNSPLHF.

The chain has TRBV5-1 and TRBJ1-3; D uncertain. Per the germline V gene, CDR1 is SGHRS and CDR2 is YFSETQ. The CDR3 is 14 amino acids. V lost 4 bases to trimming and J lost 4 bases, with 12 bases between them. CDR3 DNA: TGCGCCAGCAGCGCCGGAGGAAGGGGAAACACCATATATTTT. As protein: CASSAGGRGNTIYF. The entire variable domain, with the rest obtained from reference TRBV5-1 and TRBJ1-3, is as follows: KAGVTQTPRYLIKTRGQQVTLSCSPISGHRSVSWYQQTPGQGLQFLFEYFSETQRNKGNFPGRFSGRQFSNSRSEMNVSTLELGDSALYLCASSAGGRGNTIYFGEGSWLTVV.

This rearrangement joins TRBV27 to TRBJ2-3; D is unresolved. The germline CDR1 and CDR2 sequences are MNHEY and SMNVEV (reference sequence). With 4 bases removed from V and 6 bases from J, the gap between germline ends came to 8 bases. This CDR3 is built from 12 residues. CDR3 loop: CASSSRVDTQYF. As DNA, the CDR3 is TGTGCCAGCAGTTCAAGGGTCGATACGCAGTATTTT.